These 21 T cell receptor beta chains were sequenced from one sample in a study of T cell changes during pregnancy in multiple sclerosis. Data came from immunoSEQ multiplex PCR; TCRdb stores just in-frame clones and leaves some out. Among 11,000 or so clones, about 94% were seen once, and the ten largest hold almost 0.3%. This specimen consisted of CD4+ T cells from peripheral blood mononuclear cells, obtained before pregnancy. Every receptor here comes from a female donor with multiple sclerosis, enrolled in a pregnancy study.

This clone was detected once. The chain combines TRBV7-8 with TRBJ1-5, with D possibly TRBD1 on 5 matching bases. CDR1 is SGHVS and CDR2 is FQNEAQ in the germline V gene. The CDR3 consists of 19 residues. V was cut by 0 bases and J by 2 bases, with 20 bases left in between. The CDR3: CASSLAPGLVGFGNQPQHF. The CDR3 region has the DNA TGTGCCAGCAGCTTAGCTCCGGGACTGGTGGGTTTCGGCAATCAGCCCCAGCATTTT.

The rearrangement joins TRBV30 to TRBJ1-5; D is possibly TRBD1 (5 bases). The germline V gene has CDR1 GTSNPN and CDR2 SVGIG (reference sequence). Trimming left V 4 bases short and J 8 bases short, with 27 bases between. The CDR3 extends over 17 amino acids. CDR3 DNA: TGTGCCTGGACCCTTAAATACGGGAGGGCGGAAGGGGAGCCCCAGCATTTT. It codes for CAWTLKYGRAEGEPQHF.

The gene calls are TRBV29-1 and TRBJ2-7; D possibly corresponds to TRBD2 (5 bases). Germline values: CDR1 SQVTM, CDR2 ANQGSEA. Trimming removed 6 bases from V and 0 bases from J, with 6 bases in between. The CDR3 length is 11 residues. The CDR3 DNA follows: TGCAGCGTGGGGAGCTCCTACGAGCAGTACTTC. Translation gives CSVGSSYEQYF.

The gene calls are TRBV6-5 and TRBJ2-7, with D perhaps TRBD1 (6 bases). The V end was cut by 0 bases, the J end by 6 bases, with 9 bases between. CDR3 length: 13 amino acids. In germline, CDR1 is MNHEY, CDR2 SVGAGI. The CDR3 DNA sequence: TGTGCCAGCAGTTACTCGATAGGGGGCGAGCAGTACTTC. Amino acids: CASSYSIGGEQYF.

The chain recombines TRBV5-8 with TRBJ2-1; no clear D gene. Germline V gene sequence: CDR1 SGHTS, CDR2 YDEGEE. V lost 3 bases and J lost 9, with 19 bases in between. This CDR3 is built from 15 residues. In DNA form, the CDR3 reads TGTGCCAGCAGCTCAGACTCCCTCTTGGCCGGTGAGCAGTTCTTC. This codes for CASSSDSLLAGEQFF.

The chain carries TRBV7-2 and TRBJ2-7; 8 nucleotides agree with TRBD2. Germline V gene data show CDR1 as SGHTA and CDR2 as FQGNSA. The CDR3 is made up of 14 amino acids. V shed 5 bases and J 4 bases; nucleotides not matched to a gene: 7. CDR3 bases: TGTGCCAGCAGCCGGCCGGGGGGGCCGTACGAGCAGTACTTC. Protein sequence: CASSRPGGPYEQYF.

A single count supports this clone. V usage is TRBV7-6 and J usage is TRBJ2-7, with D possibly matching TRBD1 (6 bases). The CDR3 spans 14 residues. Per the germline V gene, CDR1 is SGHVS and CDR2 is FNYEAQ. The germline V and J ends were trimmed by 5 bases and 2 bases, with 13 bases remaining between them. The CDR3 DNA is TGTGCCAGCAGCCCGGAGGACAGTACCTACGAGCAGTACTTC. It codes for CASSPEDSTYEQYF. The variable domain in full, completed from reference TRBV7-6 and TRBJ2-7, reads GAGVSQSPRYKVTKRGQDVALRCDPISGHVSLYWYRQALGQGPEFLTYFNYEAQQDKSGLPNDRFSAERPEGSISTLTIQRTEQRDSAMYRCASSPEDSTYEQYFGPGTRLTVT.

The chain employs TRBV19 and TRBJ1-5, with D possibly TRBD1 on 5 matching bases. This CDR3 has 14 residues. The germline gives CDR1 LNHDA, CDR2 SQIVND (reference sequence). The V end lost 7 bases, the J end lost 6 bases, and 16 bases lay between the germline ends. CDR3 sequence (DNA): TGTGCCAGTAACTCCCCCAGGGTCGGTCAGCCCCAGCATTTT. Encoded protein: CASNSPRVGQPQHF.

The rearrangement uses TRBV5-6 and TRBJ2-7; D gene ambiguous. V lost 0 bases and J lost 2, with 12 bases in between. There are 15 residues in the CDR3. Germline CDR1 reads SGHDT; CDR2 reads YYEEEE. Here the CDR3 DNA reads TGTGCCAGCAGCTTGGAGCGATCTGTGACCTACGAGCAGTACTTC. This encodes CASSLERSVTYEQYF.

This clone has just one count. The J gene is TRBJ1-2, the V gene TRBV6-5; maybe TRBD1 (5 bases). Germline loops: CDR1 MNHEY, CDR2 SVGAGI. CDR3 length equals 13 residues. Trimming stripped 2 bases from V and 4 bases from J, with 8 bases between. The CDR3 region is CASSYQGVYGYTF. CDR3 bases: TGTGCCAGCAGTTACCAGGGCGTCTATGGCTACACCTTC.

The chain recombines TRBV6-1 with TRBJ2-3; 7 bases are shared with TRBD1. V lost 1 base and J lost 5; bases outside the gene matches: 6. The CDR3 length is 15 residues. CDR1 and CDR2 from the germline V gene are MNHNS and SASEGT. The CDR3 nucleotides are TGTGCCAGCAGTGAAGTACAGGGGTTGGGAGATACGCAGTATTTT. As protein: CASSEVQGLGDTQYF.

The chain couples TRBV5-4 to TRBJ2-1; 10 bases are a match to TRBD2. Germline V gene data show CDR1 as SGHNT and CDR2 as YYREEE (reference sequence). Losses at the gene ends were 3 bases for V and 8 bases for J; bases not matched to a gene: 8. This CDR3 has 15 residues. The CDR3, as DNA: TGTGCCAGCAGCTCAGAACTAGCGGGGACCTATGAGCAGTTCTTC. It is translated as CASSSELAGTYEQFF.

The chain carries TRBV6-6 and TRBJ1-2, with D possibly being TRBD1 (5 bases). CDR3 size: 14 residues. Trimming shortened V by 8 bases and J by 1 base, and 14 bases separated the two germline ends. The germline V gene has CDR1 MNHNY and CDR2 SVGAGI (reference sequence). The CDR3 coding sequence is TGTGCCAGCGCCAATTCCAGGGTTAACTATGGCTACACCTTC. Protein sequence: CASANSRVNYGYTF.

The chain carries TRBV19 and TRBJ1-2; 7 bases are shared with TRBD1. The CDR3 extends over 12 amino acids. Trimming removed 6 bases from V and 4 bases from J; junction bases left unmatched: 2. From germline, CDR1 is LNHDA and CDR2 SQIVND (reference sequence). CDR3 amino acids: CASRGDSYGYTF. The CDR3 DNA is TGTGCCAGTAGAGGGGACAGCTATGGCTACACCTTC.

The V and J genes are TRBV5-1 and TRBJ2-5; 10 bases agree with TRBD1. The V and J ends lost 1 base and 4 bases, in that order; junction bases with no gene match: 4. The CDR3 runs 15 residues. Per the germline V gene, CDR1 is SGHRS and CDR2 is YFSETQ. CDR3 region: CASSLLGTGAETQYF. CDR3 nucleotide sequence: TGCGCCAGCAGCTTGTTAGGGACAGGGGCAGAGACCCAGTACTTC.

The rearrangement links TRBV5-1 to TRBJ2-3; tentative D call: TRBD2 (6 bases). Trimming cost V 3 bases and J 3 bases, with 11 bases left between them. Germline assignment: CDR1 SGHRS and CDR2 YFSETQ. This CDR3 comprises 14 residues. The CDR3 sequence is CASSSVRGTDTQYF. The CDR3 DNA is TGCGCCAGCAGCTCGGTGCGGGGAACAGATACGCAGTATTTT. Complete variable domain (other parts from reference TRBV5-1 and TRBJ2-3): KAGVTQTPRYLIKTRGQQVTLSCSPISGHRSVSWYQQTPGQGLQFLFEYFSETQRNKGNFPGRFSGRQFSNSRSEMNVSTLELGDSALYLCASSSVRGTDTQYFGPGTRLTVL.

This rearrangement joins TRBV10-3 to TRBJ2-2; 7 bases align to TRBD2. Germline CDR1 reads ENHRY; CDR2 reads SYGVKD. The CDR3 runs 14 residues. J lost 4 bases, V lost 6 bases, and 5 bases had no gene match. DNA for the CDR3: TGTGCCATCAGAAGGGGCGGGGGCACCGGGGAGCTGTTTTTT. Translating gives CAIRRGGGTGELFF.

The V gene is TRBV6-6, the J gene TRBJ2-1; 7 nucleotides align to TRBD1. The germline V gene encodes CDR1 MNHNY and CDR2 SVGAGI (reference sequence). After removal of 4 bases from V and 6 bases from J, the junction contained 9 bases not matched to a gene. The CDR3 is 15 residues long. For the CDR3, the DNA is TGTGCCAGCAGTTTGGGACAGAGTTACGTCAATGAGCAGTTCTTC. The encoded protein is CASSLGQSYVNEQFF.

This rearrangement joins TRBV2 to TRBJ2-7, with 9 bases fitting TRBD2. Trimming at V came to 6 bases and at J to 2 bases, leaving 8 bases not matched to a gene. The CDR3 extends over 15 amino acids. Germline V gives CDR1 SNHLY, CDR2 FYNNEI. CDR3 sequence: CASSDSGGRTYEQYF. The DNA of the CDR3 is TGTGCCAGCAGCGATAGCGGGGGACGAACCTACGAGCAGTACTTC.

The genes are TRBV9 and TRBJ2-1; TRBD1 is a possible D gene (5 bases). Per the germline V gene, CDR1 is SGDLS and CDR2 is YYNGEE. With 3 bases removed from V and 3 bases from J, the gap between germline ends came to 16 bases. CDR3 length: 16 residues. CDR3 in DNA: TGTGCCAGCAGCGCAGGGAATCCGAATGACTACAATGAGCAGTTCTTC. Protein: CASSAGNPNDYNEQFF.

The V gene is TRBV10-1, the J gene TRBJ1-2; maybe TRBD1 (5 bases). The germline V and J ends were trimmed by 8 bases and 0 bases, with 19 bases remaining between them. Looked up from germline, CDR1 is WNHNN and CDR2 is SYGVQD (reference sequence). The CDR3 sequence is 16 residues long. The CDR3 region has the DNA TGCGCCAGCCTTATGGGAGGGGCCGAGACTAACTATGGCTACACCTTC. It yields the protein CASLMGGAETNYGYTF.